The 4 T cell receptor beta chains presented below share a single source sample, sequenced in a study of CD8 T cells in ankylosing spondylitis. TCRdb re-called the 5' RACE reads through MiXCR, storing one row per CDR3 protein. Of 350,000 to 450,000 distinct CDR3 sequences in the sample, roughly 20% were seen once. Source material: blood, either unsorted or a sorted T cell fraction (not recorded which). All receptors come from a male donor with ankylosing spondylitis or in good health (not recorded which).

This clonotype was observed a handful of times. At one end the junction does not follow the germline gene, possibly because of a read error. This sequence joins TRBV4-1 and TRBJ1-4; 7 bases are a match to TRBD1. The V gene's germline CDR1 is MGHRA and CDR2 YSYEKL. The CDR3 contains 12 residues. The CDR3 DNA sequence: TGCGCCAGCAGTCGAAATTCCGGGACAGTGATTTTT. Translated: CASSRNSGTVIF.

This clonotype was recorded a few times. The chain joins TRBV5-8 to TRBJ2-2; D gene ambiguous. The CDR3 has 13 residues. The germline gives CDR1 SGHTS, CDR2 YDEGEE. V was trimmed by 4 bases and J by 4 bases, leaving 8 bases between them. The CDR3 protein is CASSLSVTGELFF. CDR3 coding DNA: TGTGCCAGCAGCCTCTCGGTCACCGGGGAGCTGTTTTTT.

Comment on this clonotype: This may come from a read error, since a much larger clone is one base off. The chain uses TRBV24-1 and TRBJ2-3; 7 bases are shared with TRBD2. The CDR3 runs to 16 residues. Germline CDR1 reads KGHDR; CDR2 reads SFDVKD. The CDR3 here is CATSVSPAGRGDAQYF. DNA for the CDR3: TGTGCCACCAGTGTGAGCCCTGCGGGGAGGGGAGATGCGCAGTATTTT.

The chain uses TRBV14 and TRBJ2-1; D tentatively fits TRBD1 or TRBD2 (5 bases each). The V end lost 6 bases, the J end lost 0 bases, and 9 bases lay between the germline ends. CDR3 length: 14 residues. The germline CDR1 and CDR2 sequences are SGHDN and FVKESK. The CDR3 DNA sequence: TGTGCCAGCAGACGTGGGGGCTCCTACAATGAGCAGTTCTTC. Protein product: CASRRGGSYNEQFF.